The T cell receptor beta chain described here comes from a study of human T cells and chemical hapten exposure (dated by TCRdb to about 2021). The study in broad terms: For sensitization, 2% DPC in acetone was applied to a roughly 2 cm by roughly 2 cm area of upper inner arm skin. Blood samples were taken from patients before sensitization (week 0) and then at 2, 6 and about 24 weeks after DPC sensitization. Most of the patients in the cohort were female, and the cohort covered alopecia areata with under or over 50% scalp involvement, alopecia totalis and alopecia universalis. Patch testing was performed on the upper back with Finn chambers containing 0.01% DPC, and the patch tests were scored after 6 days according to International Contact Dermatitis Research Group standards. Patients additionally received weekly therapeutic DPC doses to the scalp throughout the roughly 25-week study period. Libraries were combined into a pool for sequencing, and differences in TCR yield between samples came mainly from small differences in library volumes within the pool. In alopecia patients, the study followed how the peripheral blood TCR repertoire changed in vivo over primary and secondary sensitization to diphenylcyclopropenone (DPC), a hapten. About 27 alopecia patients gave blood for TCR sequencing at one to four time points (pre-sensitization, 2, 6 and 24 weeks).

In the paper's terms, the time point label means: patch test 1, 2 weeks after DPC sensitization. The label giving this sample's treatment or condition can be read as: therapeutic diphenylcyclopropenone sensitization with weekly scalp DPC. At each patch-test visit, blood was drawn before the patch test was applied. Eligible patients were aged 18 to 70, diagnosed with alopecia, deemed suitable for DPC therapy, and excluded if pregnant. Total RNA was isolated from unfractionated whole blood collected in Tempus Blood RNA tubes. Library generation was performed with RACE. The listed sequencing device is NextSeq 500. During library preparation, unique molecular identifiers were attached to individual cDNA molecules so that TCRs could be counted quantitatively and reproducibly. Each blood RNA sample was used to sequence both TCR alpha and TCR beta chains. In the source study's methods: Samples had a median of about 90,000 TCRs, with a range from roughly 20,000 to 690,600. The Decombinator software suite was used to annotate V, J and CDR3 in the TCR reads. Every sample was subsampled to the same number of TCRs (28,000) for the PS versus PT1 abundance plots. Expanded TCRs were defined as absent before sensitization and observed at least eight times at the 2-week time point. In TCRdb, the public reads were trimmed at Q25 with fastp and aligned with MiXCR, with productive beta chains retained. Entries are consolidated by CDR3 protein sequence, retaining the most common genes and DNA. TCRdb's processing, not the study's, gives the V and J calls here. Counted in this sample were roughly 200,000 distinct CDR3 sequences; more than 20% of them appeared once. The ten largest clones represent under 8.5% of the sample.

CDR1 SGHRS and CDR2 YFSETQ are derived from the germline V gene. V is cut by 4 bases and J by 4 bases, and the space between the germline ends is 19 bases. The CDR3 spans 16 residues, from the cysteine through the phenylalanine. The retained sequence is limited to the CDR3, 48 bases, with the frame set at the first base. On this clonotype: Its antigen is unknown. No base quality values were provided; no much bigger clone lies one nucleotide off.

General conclusions and limits of the study: Compared with pre-sensitization or healthy control sets, expanded TCRs formed significantly more large CDR3 similarity clusters, which is consistent with antigen-driven responses. After repeated subsampling, the strength of the expansion versus patch-test correlation and the threshold at which it became significant changed. Because all patients had alopecia, a presumed autoimmune disease, the immune response of the patients might differ from that of healthy individuals. The number of PT1 expanded TCRs positively correlated with patch test score, significant at thresholds 8, 16 and 32 but not 4. DPC sensitization did not change how many TCRs were above 1 in 1000 frequency, and no evidence was found of alterations in global repertoire structure.

The material sequenced was whole blood, taken in connection with sensitization to the hapten diphenylcyclopropenone (DPC). The TCR comes from a woman aged 45-65 years with alopecia areata. Some clones in this sample may be carry-over from other donors' samples. The rearrangement joined TRBV5-1 to TRBJ2-3; the D gene identity is not certain. The CDR3 here reads CASSPAVSRLADTQYF. At the DNA level, the sequence is TGCGCCAGCAGCCCTGCTGTTTCCCGATTGGCAGATACGCAGTATTTT. Supplemented by the reference TRBV5-1 and TRBJ2-3 proteins around the CDR3, the complete variable domain is KAGVTQTPRYLIKTRGQQVTLSCSPISGHRSVSWYQQTPGQGLQFLFEYFSETQRNKGNFPGRFSGRQFSNSRSEMNVSTLELGDSALYLCASSPAVSRLADTQYFGPGTRLTVL.